Listed here is a single TCR beta chain. The sample originates from a study of blood T cell repertoires in COVID-19. Turning to the study itself: From T cells, B-cell-depleted T cells, or PBMCs came the material, which was cDNA or gDNA.

Per the germline V gene, CDR1 is MNHNY and CDR2 is SVGAGI (reference sequence). Deletions cut 7 bases from V and 4 bases from J, with 22 bases between. The CDR3 runs 16 residues. Per the original data handling: Scientists estimated how many nucleated cells there were by amplifying reference gene primers. Sequenced by immunoSEQ multiplex PCR; TCRdb stores in-frame clones only, minus some. That table is the source of V, J and clone size, and D and trimming were worked out from the DNA. The sample records 140,000 to 150,000 clones, about four fifths being singletons. The rearrangement links TRBV6-6 to TRBJ1-1; possible D gene TRBD1, 5 bases. The material sequenced was peripheral blood. This sequence originates from a man between 25 and 39 years old with COVID-19, enrolled during active disease. The DNA of the CDR3 is TGTGCCAGCACCCACTCCGGGGGTACGGGTTTCACTGAAGCTTTCTTT. Protein: CASTHSGGTGFTEAFF.